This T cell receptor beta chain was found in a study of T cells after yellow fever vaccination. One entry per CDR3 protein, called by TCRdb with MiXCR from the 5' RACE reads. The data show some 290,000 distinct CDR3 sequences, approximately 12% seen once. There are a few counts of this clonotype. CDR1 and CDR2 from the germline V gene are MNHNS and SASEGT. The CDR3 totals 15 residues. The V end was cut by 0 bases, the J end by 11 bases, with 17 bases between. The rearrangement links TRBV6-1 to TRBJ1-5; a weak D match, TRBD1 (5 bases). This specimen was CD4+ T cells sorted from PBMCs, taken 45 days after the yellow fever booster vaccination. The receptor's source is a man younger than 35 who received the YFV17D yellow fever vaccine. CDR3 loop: CASSEARDQRISQHF. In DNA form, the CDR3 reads TGTGCCAGCAGTGAAGCAAGGGACCAGCGAATTTCCCAGCATTTT.